This T cell receptor (beta chain) was identified during a study of blood T cell repertoires in COVID-19. Overall study context: Sources were T cells, B-cell-depleted T cells, or PBMCs; the material itself was cDNA or gDNA.

The CDR3 is made up of 17 amino acids. Germline V gene data show CDR1 as SGHAT and CDR2 as FQNNGV. V shed 3 bases and J 1 base; nucleotides not matched to a gene: 6. This table comes from immunoSEQ multiplex PCR, and its TCRdb copy is limited to in-frame clones, with some not included. In the table there are about 300,000 clones, under 90% of which are singletons. The sequencing input was peripheral blood. This rearrangement joins TRBV11-2 to TRBJ2-6; 7 bases are a match to TRBD1. The receptor was isolated from a woman under 40 with COVID-19, enrolled during active disease. CDR3: CASSLTGSLSGANVLTF. CDR3 DNA sequence: TGTGCCAGCAGCTTGACAGGGTCCTTATCTGGGGCCAACGTCCTGACTTTC.